This T cell receptor (beta chain) is drawn from a study of blood T cell repertoires in COVID-19. As for the study in general: Acute and convalescent COVID-19 specimens originated in the United States, Italy and Spain. The analysed material was cDNA or gDNA that came from T cells, B-cell-depleted T cells, or PBMCs.

There are 12 residues in the CDR3. V was clipped by 4 bases and J by 6 bases, with 7 bases between them. CDR1 SGHTS and CDR2 YDEGEE come from the germline V gene. Per the original methods: Scientists estimated how many nucleated cells there were by amplifying reference gene primers. This table comes from immunoSEQ multiplex PCR, and its TCRdb copy is limited to in-frame clones, with some not included. Clone size and V and J calls were adopted from that table, with D and trimming inferred from the DNA. The sample records 70,000 to 100,000 clones, 80% to 90% being singletons. The receptor was isolated from a woman older than 75 with acute or convalescent COVID-19. Sequences were obtained from peripheral blood. The chain recombines TRBV5-8 with TRBJ2-2; the D is unclear. The CDR3 sequence: CASSLYSGELFF. The CDR3 region has the DNA TGTGCCAGCAGCCTGTATTCCGGGGAGCTGTTTTTT.